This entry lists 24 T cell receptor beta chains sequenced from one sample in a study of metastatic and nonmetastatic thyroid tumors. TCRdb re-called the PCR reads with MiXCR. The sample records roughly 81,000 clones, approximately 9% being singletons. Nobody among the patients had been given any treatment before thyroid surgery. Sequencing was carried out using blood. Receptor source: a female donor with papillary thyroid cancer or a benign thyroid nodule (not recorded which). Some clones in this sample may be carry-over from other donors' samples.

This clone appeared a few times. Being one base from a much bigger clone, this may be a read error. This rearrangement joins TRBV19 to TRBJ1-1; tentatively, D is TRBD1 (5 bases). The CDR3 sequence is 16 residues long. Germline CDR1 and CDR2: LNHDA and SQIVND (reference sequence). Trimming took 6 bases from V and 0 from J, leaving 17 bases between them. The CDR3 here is CASRLIHLGVNTEAFF. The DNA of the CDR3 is TGTGCCAGTAGGCTCATACATCTAGGGGTGAACACTGAAGCTTTCTTT.

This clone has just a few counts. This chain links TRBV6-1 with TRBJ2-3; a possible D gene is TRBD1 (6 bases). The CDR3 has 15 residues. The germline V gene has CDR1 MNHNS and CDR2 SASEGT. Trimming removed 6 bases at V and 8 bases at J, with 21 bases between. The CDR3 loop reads CASSVEGEGVGTQYF. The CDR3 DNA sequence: TGTGCCAGCAGCGTAGAGGGTGAGGGGGTAGGTACGCAGTATTTT.

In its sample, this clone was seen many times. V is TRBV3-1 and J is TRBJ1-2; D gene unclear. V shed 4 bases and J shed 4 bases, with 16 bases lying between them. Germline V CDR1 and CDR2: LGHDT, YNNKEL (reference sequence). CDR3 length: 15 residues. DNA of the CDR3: TGTGCCAGCAGCCGAGACGGACTGTTGATCTATGGCTACACCTTC. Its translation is CASSRDGLLIYGYTF.

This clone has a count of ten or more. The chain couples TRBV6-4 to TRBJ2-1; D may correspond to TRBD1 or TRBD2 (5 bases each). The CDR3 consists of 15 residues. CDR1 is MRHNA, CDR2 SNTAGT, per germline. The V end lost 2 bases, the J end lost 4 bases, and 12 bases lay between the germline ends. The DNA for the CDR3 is TGTGCCAGCAGTGACACGGTCGAGGGGTACAATGAGCAGTTCTTC. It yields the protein CASSDTVEGYNEQFF.

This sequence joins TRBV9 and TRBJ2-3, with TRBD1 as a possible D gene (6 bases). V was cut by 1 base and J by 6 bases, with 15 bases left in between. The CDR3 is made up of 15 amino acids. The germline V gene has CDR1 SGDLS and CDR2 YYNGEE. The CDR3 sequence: CASSVKGVPRDTQYF. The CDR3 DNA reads TGTGCCAGCAGCGTAAAGGGGGTACCTCGGGATACGCAGTATTTT.

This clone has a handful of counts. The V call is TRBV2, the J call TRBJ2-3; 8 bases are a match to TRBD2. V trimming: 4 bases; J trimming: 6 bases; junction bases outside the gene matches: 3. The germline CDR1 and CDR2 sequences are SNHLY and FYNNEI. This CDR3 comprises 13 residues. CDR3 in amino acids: CASSVGGGDTQYF. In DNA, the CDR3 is TGTGCCAGCAGTGTGGGCGGGGGGGATACGCAGTATTTT.

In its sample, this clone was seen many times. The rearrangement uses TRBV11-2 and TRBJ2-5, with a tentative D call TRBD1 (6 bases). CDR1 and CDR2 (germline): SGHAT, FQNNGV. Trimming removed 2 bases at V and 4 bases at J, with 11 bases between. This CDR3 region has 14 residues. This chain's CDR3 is CASSLTRQVETQYF. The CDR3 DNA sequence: TGTGCCAGCAGCTTAACGAGACAGGTAGAGACCCAGTACTTC.

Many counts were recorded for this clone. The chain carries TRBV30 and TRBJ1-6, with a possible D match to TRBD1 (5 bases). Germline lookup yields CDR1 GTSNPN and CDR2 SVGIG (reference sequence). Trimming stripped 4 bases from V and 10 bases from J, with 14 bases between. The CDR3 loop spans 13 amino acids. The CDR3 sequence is CAWTGGFGSPLHF. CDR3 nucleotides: TGTGCCTGGACGGGGGGTTTTGGATCACCCCTCCACTTT.

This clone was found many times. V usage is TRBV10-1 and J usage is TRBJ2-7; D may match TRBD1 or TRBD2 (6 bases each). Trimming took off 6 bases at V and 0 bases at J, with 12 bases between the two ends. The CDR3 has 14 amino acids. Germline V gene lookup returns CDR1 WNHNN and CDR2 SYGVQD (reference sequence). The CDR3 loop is CASSRGLSSYEQYF. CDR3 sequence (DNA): TGCGCCAGCAGCAGGGGACTCTCCTCCTACGAGCAGTACTTC.

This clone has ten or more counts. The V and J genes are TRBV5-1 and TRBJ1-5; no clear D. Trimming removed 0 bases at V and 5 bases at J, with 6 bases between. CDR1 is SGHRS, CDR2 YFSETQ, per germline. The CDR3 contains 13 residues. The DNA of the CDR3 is TGCGCCAGCAGCTTGGAAGGGTATCAGCCCCAGCATTTT. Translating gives CASSLEGYQPQHF.

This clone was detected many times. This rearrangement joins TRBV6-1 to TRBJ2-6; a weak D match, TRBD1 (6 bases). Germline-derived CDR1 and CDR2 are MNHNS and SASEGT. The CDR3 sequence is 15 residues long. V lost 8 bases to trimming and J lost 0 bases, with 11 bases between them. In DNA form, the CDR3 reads TGTGCCAGCGCAACAGGGACCTCTGGGGCCAACGTCCTGACTTTC. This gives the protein CASATGTSGANVLTF.

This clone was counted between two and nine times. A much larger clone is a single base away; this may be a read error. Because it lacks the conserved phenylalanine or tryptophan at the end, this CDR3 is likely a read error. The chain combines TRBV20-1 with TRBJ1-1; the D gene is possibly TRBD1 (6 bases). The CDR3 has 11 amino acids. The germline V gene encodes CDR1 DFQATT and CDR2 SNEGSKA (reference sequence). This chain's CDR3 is CSTREGGQAFL. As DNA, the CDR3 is TGCAGTACTAGGGAGGGGGGTCAGGCTTTCCTT.

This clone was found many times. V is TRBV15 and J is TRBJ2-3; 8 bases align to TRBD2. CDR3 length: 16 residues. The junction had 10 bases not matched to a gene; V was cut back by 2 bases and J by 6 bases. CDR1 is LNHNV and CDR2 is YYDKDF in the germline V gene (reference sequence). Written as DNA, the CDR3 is TGTGCCACCAGCAGAACCGGGACTAGTTTCGGCGATACGCAGTATTTT. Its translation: CATSRTGTSFGDTQYF.

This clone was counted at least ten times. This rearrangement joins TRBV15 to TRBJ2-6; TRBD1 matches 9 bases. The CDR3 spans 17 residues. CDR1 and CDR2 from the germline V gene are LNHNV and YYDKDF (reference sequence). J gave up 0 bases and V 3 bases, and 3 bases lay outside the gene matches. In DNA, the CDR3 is TGTGCCACCAGCAGGGGACAGGGATACTCTGGGGCCAACGTCCTGACTTTC. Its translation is CATSRGQGYSGANVLTF.

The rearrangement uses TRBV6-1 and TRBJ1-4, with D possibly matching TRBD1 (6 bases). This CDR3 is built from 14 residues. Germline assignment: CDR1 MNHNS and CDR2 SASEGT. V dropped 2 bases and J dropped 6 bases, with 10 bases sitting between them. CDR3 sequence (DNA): TGTGCCAGCAGTGAACAACAGGGTGATGAAAAACTGTTTTTT. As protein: CASSEQQGDEKLFF.

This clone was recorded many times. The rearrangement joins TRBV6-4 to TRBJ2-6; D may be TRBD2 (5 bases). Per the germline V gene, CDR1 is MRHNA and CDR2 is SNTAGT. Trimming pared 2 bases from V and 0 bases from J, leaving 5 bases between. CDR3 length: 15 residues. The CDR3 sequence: CASSDGSSGANVLTF. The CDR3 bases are TGTGCCAGCAGTGACGGGAGCTCTGGGGCCAACGTCCTGACTTTC.

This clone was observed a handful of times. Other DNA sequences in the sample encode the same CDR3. The DNA for the CDR3 is TGCAGTGCCCGGGACGGGGGCACCGAAGCTTTCTTT. Translation gives CSARDGGTEAFF. The chain uses TRBV20-1 and TRBJ1-1; possible D gene TRBD1, 6 bases. There are 12 residues in the CDR3. From germline, CDR1 is DFQATT and CDR2 SNEGSKA (reference sequence). V was pared by 6 bases and J by 8 bases, with 16 bases between.

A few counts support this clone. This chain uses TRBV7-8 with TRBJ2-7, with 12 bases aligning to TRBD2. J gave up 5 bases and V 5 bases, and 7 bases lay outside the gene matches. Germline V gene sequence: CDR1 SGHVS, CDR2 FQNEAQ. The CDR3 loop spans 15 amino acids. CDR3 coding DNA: TGTGCCAGCAGCCGCAGACTAGCGGGGGATGACGAGCAGTACTTC. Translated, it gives CASSRRLAGDDEQYF.

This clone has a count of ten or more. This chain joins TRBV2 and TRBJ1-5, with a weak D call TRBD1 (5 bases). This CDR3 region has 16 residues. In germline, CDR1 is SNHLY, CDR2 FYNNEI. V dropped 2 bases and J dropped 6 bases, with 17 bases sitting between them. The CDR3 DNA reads TGTGCCAGCAGTGAACGCGCAGGGACTGGGCGTCAGCCCCAGCATTTT. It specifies CASSERAGTGRQPQHF.

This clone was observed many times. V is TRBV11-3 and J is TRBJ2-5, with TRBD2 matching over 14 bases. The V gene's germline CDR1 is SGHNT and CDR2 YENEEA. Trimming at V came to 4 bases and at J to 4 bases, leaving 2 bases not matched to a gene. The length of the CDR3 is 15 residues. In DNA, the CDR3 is TGTGCCAGCAGCTCCGGGACTAGCGGGGGAGAGACCCAGTACTTC. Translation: CASSSGTSGGETQYF. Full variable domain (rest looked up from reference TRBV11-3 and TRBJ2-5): EAGVVQSPRYKIIEKKQPVAFWCNPISGHNTLYWYLQNLGQGPELLIRYENEEAVDDSQLPKDRFSAERLKGVDSTLKIQPAELGDSAVYLCASSSGTSGGETQYFGPGTRLLVL.

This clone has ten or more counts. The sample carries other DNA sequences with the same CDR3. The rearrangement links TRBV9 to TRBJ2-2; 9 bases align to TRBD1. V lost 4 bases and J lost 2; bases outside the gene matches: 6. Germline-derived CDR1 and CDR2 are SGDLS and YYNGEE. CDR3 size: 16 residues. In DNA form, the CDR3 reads TGTGCCAGCAGCCTACAGGGGGCGAGTAACACCGGGGAGCTGTTTTTT. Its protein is CASSLQGASNTGELFF.

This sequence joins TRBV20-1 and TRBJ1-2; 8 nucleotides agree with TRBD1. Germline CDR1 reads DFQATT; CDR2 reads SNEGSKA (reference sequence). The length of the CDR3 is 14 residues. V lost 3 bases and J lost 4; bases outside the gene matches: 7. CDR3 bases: TGCAGTGCTAGCTCAGGGGGCGCGGGCTATGGCTACACCTTC. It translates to CSASSGGAGYGYTF.

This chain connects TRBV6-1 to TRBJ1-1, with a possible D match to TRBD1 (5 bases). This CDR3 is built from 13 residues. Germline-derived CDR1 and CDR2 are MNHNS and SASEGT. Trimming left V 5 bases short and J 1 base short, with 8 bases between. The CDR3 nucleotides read TGTGCCAGCAGTCAAGACAGGAACACTGAAGCTTTCTTT. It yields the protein CASSQDRNTEAFF.

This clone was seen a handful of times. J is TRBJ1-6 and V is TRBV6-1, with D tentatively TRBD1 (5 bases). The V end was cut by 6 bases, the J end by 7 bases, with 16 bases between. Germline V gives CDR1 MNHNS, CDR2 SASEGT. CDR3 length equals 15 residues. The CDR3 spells CASSPRGGVNSPLHF. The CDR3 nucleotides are TGTGCCAGCAGCCCCCGGGGGGGTGTAAATTCACCCCTCCACTTT.